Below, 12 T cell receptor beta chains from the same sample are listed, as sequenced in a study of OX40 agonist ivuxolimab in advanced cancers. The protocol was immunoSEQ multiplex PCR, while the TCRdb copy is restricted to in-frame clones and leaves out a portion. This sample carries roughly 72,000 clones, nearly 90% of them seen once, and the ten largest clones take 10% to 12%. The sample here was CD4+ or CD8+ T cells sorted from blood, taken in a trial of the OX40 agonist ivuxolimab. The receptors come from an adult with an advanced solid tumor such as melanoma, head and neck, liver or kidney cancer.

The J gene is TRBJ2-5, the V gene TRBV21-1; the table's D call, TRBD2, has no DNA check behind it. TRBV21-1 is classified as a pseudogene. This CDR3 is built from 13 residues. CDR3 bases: TGTGCCAGTCCGGGAAACCAAGGGGAGACCCAGTACTTC. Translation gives CASPGNQGETQYF.

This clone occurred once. The CDR3 DNA sequence: TGTGCCAGCAGTTCCAACATGGTCGGAGGCTACACCTTC. Amino acids: CASSSNMVGGYTF. V gene TRBV28 combines with J gene TRBJ1-2; D not certain. Germline V CDR1 and CDR2: MDHEN, SYDVKM. The CDR3 has 13 amino acids. Trimming took 4 bases from V and 8 from J, leaving 14 bases between them.

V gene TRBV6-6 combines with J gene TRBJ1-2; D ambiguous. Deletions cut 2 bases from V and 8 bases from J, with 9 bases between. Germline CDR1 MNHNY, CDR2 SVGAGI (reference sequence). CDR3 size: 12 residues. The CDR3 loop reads CASSYRKLGYTF. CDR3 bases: TGTGCCAGCAGTTACAGGAAGTTAGGCTACACCTTC.

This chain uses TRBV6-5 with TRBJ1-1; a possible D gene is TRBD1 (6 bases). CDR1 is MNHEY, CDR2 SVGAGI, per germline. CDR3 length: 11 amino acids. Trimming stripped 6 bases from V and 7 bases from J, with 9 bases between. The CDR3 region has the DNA TGTGCCAGCAGGTCACAGGGTGAAGCTTTCTTT. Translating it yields CASRSQGEAFF.

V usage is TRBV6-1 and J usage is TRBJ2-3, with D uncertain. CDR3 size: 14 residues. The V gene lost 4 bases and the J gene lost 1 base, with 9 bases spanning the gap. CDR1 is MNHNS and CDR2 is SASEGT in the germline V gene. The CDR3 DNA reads TGTGCCAGCAGTGTGTACAAACGCACAGATACGCAGTATTTT. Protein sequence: CASSVYKRTDTQYF.

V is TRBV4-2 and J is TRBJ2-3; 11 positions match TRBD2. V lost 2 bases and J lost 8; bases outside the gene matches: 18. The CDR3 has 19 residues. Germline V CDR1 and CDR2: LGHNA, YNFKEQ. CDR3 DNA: TGTGCCAGCAGCCAACTTGGGGGATCACTAGCGGGAGCCTCCGGTACGCAGTATTTT. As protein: CASSQLGGSLAGASGTQYF.

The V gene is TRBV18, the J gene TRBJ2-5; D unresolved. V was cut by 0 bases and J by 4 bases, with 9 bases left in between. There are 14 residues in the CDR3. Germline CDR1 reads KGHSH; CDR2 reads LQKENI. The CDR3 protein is CASSPPGYGETQYF. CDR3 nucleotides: TGTGCCAGCTCACCACCGGGGTACGGAGAGACCCAGTACTTC.

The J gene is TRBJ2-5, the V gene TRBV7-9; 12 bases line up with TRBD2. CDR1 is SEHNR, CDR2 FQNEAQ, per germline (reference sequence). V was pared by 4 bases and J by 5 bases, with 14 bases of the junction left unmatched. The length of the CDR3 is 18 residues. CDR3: CASSWRRASGRAGETQYF. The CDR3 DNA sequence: TGTGCCAGCAGCTGGAGAAGGGCTAGCGGGAGGGCAGGCGAGACCCAGTACTTC.

The CDR3 DNA sequence: TGTGCCAGCAGTTTAGAGACAGGGAATGAAAAACTGTTTTTT. Translated, it gives CASSLETGNEKLFF. The chain carries TRBV6-5 and TRBJ1-4; TRBD1 agrees at 7 bases. This CDR3 region has 14 residues. Looked up from germline, CDR1 is MNHEY and CDR2 is SVGAGI. V gave up 4 bases and J gave up 5 bases; unmatched junction bases: 4.

In DNA, the CDR3 is TGTGCCAGCAGTCTTCAGGGCTCTGGGGCCAACGTCCTGACTTTC. Encoded protein: CASSLQGSGANVLTF. The rearrangement uses TRBV28 and TRBJ2-6; maybe TRBD1 (5 bases). In germline, CDR1 is MDHEN, CDR2 SYDVKM. Trimming left V 5 bases short and J 0 bases short, with 8 bases between. The CDR3 covers 15 residues.

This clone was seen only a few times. The CDR3: CASSLDQTGYYGYTF. CDR3 DNA sequence: TGTGCCAGCAGCTTAGATCAGACAGGATACTATGGCTACACCTTC. The genes are TRBV7-2 and TRBJ1-2, with D possibly matching TRBD1 (6 bases). The CDR3 is 15 amino acids. The germline CDR1 and CDR2 sequences are SGHTA and FQGNSA. V shed 1 base and J shed 3 bases, with 12 bases lying between them.

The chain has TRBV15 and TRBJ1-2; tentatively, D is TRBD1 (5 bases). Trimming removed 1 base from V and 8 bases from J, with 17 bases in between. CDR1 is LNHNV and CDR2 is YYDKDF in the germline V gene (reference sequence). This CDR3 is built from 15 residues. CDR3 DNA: TGTGCCACCAGCAGAGGAGGGGCAGAGCTTTGGGGCTACACCTTC. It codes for CATSRGGAELWGYTF.